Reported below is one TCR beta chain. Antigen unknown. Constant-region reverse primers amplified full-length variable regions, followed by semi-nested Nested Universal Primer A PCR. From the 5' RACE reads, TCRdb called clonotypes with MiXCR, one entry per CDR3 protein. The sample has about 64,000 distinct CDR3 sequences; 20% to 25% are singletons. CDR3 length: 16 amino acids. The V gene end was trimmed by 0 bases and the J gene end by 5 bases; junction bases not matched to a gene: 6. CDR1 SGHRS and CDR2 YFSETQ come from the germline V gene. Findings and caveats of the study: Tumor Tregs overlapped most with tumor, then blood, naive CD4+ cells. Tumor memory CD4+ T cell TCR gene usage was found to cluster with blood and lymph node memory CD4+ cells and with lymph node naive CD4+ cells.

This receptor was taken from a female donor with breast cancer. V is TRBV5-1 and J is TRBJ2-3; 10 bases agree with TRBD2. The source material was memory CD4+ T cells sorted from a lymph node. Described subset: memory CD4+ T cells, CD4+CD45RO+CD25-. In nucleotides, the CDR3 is TGCGCCAGCAGCTTGGCCCCTAGCGGGAGTGGAGATACGCAGTATTTT. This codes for CASSLAPSGSGDTQYF.